This TCR beta chain appears in the sequencing data of a study of cytomegalovirus exposure and HLA in healthy donors (dated 2017 in TCRdb). Describing the broader study: According to a later analysis, one platform produced both the approximately 110 validation repertoires and the 620 or so repertoires of the first cohort. The study was designed to test whether signatures of past pathogen exposure could be identified by cataloging public T cell receptors. In addition to the first cohort of several hundred subjects, a separate validation cohort of 130 or so different subjects was used. The study combined high-throughput TCR immunosequencing, statistical association of individual TCRs with disease status, and machine learning to predict cytomegalovirus infection status.

Worth noting for this clone: Its antigen remains undetermined. Nothing much larger sits one base from this clone, and base qualities are not available.

The library was generated by the immunoSEQ multiplex PCR assay. Per the original workflow: A statistical classification framework was built to diagnose cytomegalovirus status from the catalog of TCR beta chain sequences. The table was pulled from immuneACCESS by TCRdb, which kept in-frame rearrangements only. Such tables lose some clones; where checked, under half of the loss comes from unresolved V genes, and the rest has no known cause. D and trimming were read from the DNA, whereas the V and J calls and clone size are those reported in that table. This sample has 68,000 or so clones in its table, and about 90% of those were observed once. 2.5% to 4% of the sample belongs to the ten largest clones. V ends up 5 bases short and J 3 bases short, with an unmatched junction base count of 11. As encoded in the germline V gene, CDR1 is SQVTM while CDR2 is ANQGSEA. The CDR3 measures 15 amino acids from cysteine to phenylalanine. The read is trimmed to its CDR3 DNA, 45 bases read in frame from base 1.

The paper as a whole reports these results and caveats: The authors suggested that the approach could potentially be generalized to other disease states and immunological phenotypes. All 110 or so repertoires were used to score co-occurrence in the validation cohort in a later analysis, because that analysis had no HLA typing for the cohort. A few of the identified cytomegalovirus-associated TCR beta chains were confirmed in vitro to be specific for cytomegalovirus antigens. Of the cluster scores, roughly 93% were above 0 in a later analysis, which found that TCRs clustered in the first cohort also tended to co-occur in the roughly 130 validation repertoires. The classifier was reported to diagnose cytomegalovirus status with high specificity and sensitivity in both the original and validation cohorts. Most TCR sequences were observed very rarely across donors, whereas some public TCRs were present in many individuals. A total of fewer than 200 TCR beta chains were listed by the study as associated with cytomegalovirus.

The donors belonged to the validation cohort of 120 subjects, which was separate from the roughly 700-subject first cohort. The V and J genes are TRBV29-1 and TRBJ2-7, with 9 middle bases fitting TRBD1. This receptor was identified in a man aged 18 to 29 in good health and CMV-seronegative. Sequencing was done on a sample of PBMCs. The sequenced DNA: TGCAGCGTTCTAGAATCCGGGACAGGGTACTACGAGCAGTACTTC. Its coded protein is CSVLESGTGYYEQYF.